The 28 T cell receptor beta chains below come from one sample, sequenced in a study of cytotoxic CD8 clonotypes in ibrutinib-treated CLL. Profiled with immunoSEQ multiplex PCR; TCRdb holds only in-frame clones, not every one. The table lists about 160,000 clones, about 80% of them singletons. This sample comprised PBMCs, obtained after 12 months of ibrutinib treatment. These receptors were obtained from a human donor with chronic lymphocytic leukemia.

This clone turned up a few times. The J gene is TRBJ2-2, the V gene TRBV7-9; no clear D gene. CDR1 SEHNR and CDR2 FQNEAQ come from the germline V gene (reference sequence). V was trimmed by 4 bases and J by 5 bases, leaving 11 bases between them. This CDR3 contains 14 residues. The CDR3 DNA reads TGTGCCAGCAGCTGGGGTTGGGGAACCGGGGAGCTGTTTTTT. Translated, it gives CASSWGWGTGELFF.

CDR3 coding DNA: TGTGCCAGCAGCAAAGGGGAGTACACCGCTGAAGCTTTCTTT. Protein sequence: CASSKGEYTAEAFF. The rearrangement joins TRBV9 to TRBJ1-1, with D possibly being TRBD1 (5 bases). The CDR3 spans 14 residues. Germline assignment: CDR1 SGDLS and CDR2 YYNGEE. The germline V and J ends were trimmed by 4 bases and 6 bases, with 16 bases remaining between them.

The chain recombines TRBV10-3 with TRBJ1-3; D perhaps matches TRBD1 (6 bases). Trimming took 3 bases from V and 8 from J, leaving 23 bases between them. CDR1 is ENHRY and CDR2 is SYGVKD in the germline V gene. The CDR3 consists of 17 residues. CDR3 nucleotide sequence: TGTGCCATCAGTGACTACCGGGGGCACTCGGGGATGGACACCATATATTTT. This sequence encodes CAISDYRGHSGMDTIYF.

The J gene is TRBJ2-3, the V gene TRBV4-1; 8 nucleotides agree with TRBD2. The CDR3 is 16 residues long. From germline, CDR1 is MGHRA and CDR2 YSYEKL. The J segment lost 8 bases and the V segment lost 0 bases, leaving 10 bases of the junction unmatched. The CDR3, as DNA: TGCGCCAGCAGCCAAGATCGACGGGGGGGAGCTGGTACGCAGTATTTT. It yields the protein CASSQDRRGGAGTQYF.

The rearrangement links TRBV10-3 to TRBJ2-3, with TRBD2 matching over 10 bases. The CDR3 runs to 21 residues. The ends lost 5 bases at V and 0 bases at J; junction bases unmatched: 20. Germline values: CDR1 ENHRY, CDR2 SYGVKD. Here the CDR3 DNA reads TGTGCCATCAGTCCACGGGGGGACTTAGCGGGGGGTGCCCCTAGCACAGATACGCAGTATTTT. Protein: CAISPRGDLAGGAPSTDTQYF.

The chain couples TRBV29-1 to TRBJ2-7, with D tentatively TRBD1 (6 bases). The V end was cut by 3 bases, the J end by 5 bases, with 17 bases between. The V gene's germline CDR1 is SQVTM and CDR2 ANQGSEA. This CDR3 spans 14 amino acids. DNA for the CDR3: TGCAGCGTTGAGGACCGGGACACATTCAACGAGCAGTACTTC. Amino acids: CSVEDRDTFNEQYF.

V usage is TRBV7-2 and J usage is TRBJ1-1, with a possible D match to TRBD1 (6 bases). The CDR3 spans 15 residues. Germline V gene data show CDR1 as SGHTA and CDR2 as FQGNSA. Trimming took 2 bases from V and 1 from J, leaving 11 bases between them. CDR3 in amino acids: CASSLWAGQNTEAFF. The CDR3 nucleotides read TGTGCCAGCAGCTTATGGGCGGGACAGAACACTGAAGCTTTCTTT.

The V gene is TRBV5-1, the J gene TRBJ2-5; maybe TRBD1 (6 bases). Germline CDR1 is SGHRS and CDR2 is YFSETQ. This CDR3 has 15 residues. Trimming left V 4 bases short and J 1 base short, with 14 bases between. The CDR3 reads CASSAQGKVQETQYF. The CDR3 DNA sequence: TGCGCCAGCAGCGCCCAGGGGAAAGTCCAAGAGACCCAGTACTTC.

The chain has TRBV6-1 and TRBJ2-3; 7 positions agree with TRBD2. Germline V gene data show CDR1 as MNHNS and CDR2 as SASEGT. This CDR3 spans 15 amino acids. J lost 2 bases, V lost 8 bases, and 10 bases had no gene match. The CDR3 spells CASGEPGLNTDTQYF. The CDR3 DNA is TGTGCCAGCGGGGAGCCGGGACTAAACACAGATACGCAGTATTTT.

The chain has TRBV28 and TRBJ2-2, with D unclear. The V and J ends lost 5 bases and 0 bases respectively, with 13 bases between them. The CDR3 extends over 16 amino acids. CDR1 and CDR2 (germline): MDHEN, SYDVKM. In nucleotides, the CDR3 is TGTGCCAGCAGTGAAAATGGACGGACGAACACCGGGGAGCTGTTTTTT. Translating it yields CASSENGRTNTGELFF.

V is TRBV9 and J is TRBJ2-1; D is uncertain. The CDR3 contains 16 residues. V gave up 0 bases and J gave up 0 bases, with 10 bases separating them. CDR1 and CDR2 (germline): SGDLS, YYNGEE. The CDR3 loop reads CASSVDPGYSYNEQFF. In DNA form, the CDR3 reads TGTGCCAGCAGCGTAGACCCCGGGTACTCCTACAATGAGCAGTTCTTC.

The chain carries TRBV6-4 and TRBJ2-7; no clear D gene. CDR1 and CDR2 (germline): MRHNA, SNTAGT. Between the trimmed V and J ends, which lost 5 bases and 7 bases, there was a span of 9 bases. This CDR3 spans 11 amino acids. CDR3 nucleotide sequence: TGTGCCAGCAGTTCCAGTCGAGAGCAGTACTTC. Protein product: CASSSSREQYF.

The CDR3 bases are TGTGCCAGCAGTTTACCCGGGACGGCCTTACCCGAGCAGTACTTC. It codes for CASSLPGTALPEQYF. The V call is TRBV28, the J call TRBJ2-7; either TRBD1 or TRBD2 may fit D (5 bases each). This CDR3 has 15 amino acids. Germline V lookup: CDR1 MDHEN, CDR2 SYDVKM. With 2 bases removed from V and 6 bases from J, the gap between germline ends came to 17 bases.

The chain has TRBV4-1 and TRBJ2-3; D gene uncertain. Per the germline V gene, CDR1 is MGHRA and CDR2 is YSYEKL. The CDR3 covers 14 residues. V was clipped by 3 bases and J by 1 base, with 8 bases between them. The CDR3 is CASSQGTGTDTQYF. CDR3 in DNA: TGCGCCAGCAGCCAGGGAACCGGCACAGATACGCAGTATTTT.

The CDR3 here is CASISPGLMYNEQFF. CDR3 nucleotide sequence: TGTGCCAGCATAAGCCCGGGACTTATGTACAATGAGCAGTTCTTC. The V gene is TRBV6-5, the J gene TRBJ2-1; D is perhaps TRBD2 (6 bases). This CDR3 has 15 residues. The V and J ends lost 7 bases and 4 bases respectively, with 17 bases between them. Germline V gene data show CDR1 as MNHEY and CDR2 as SVGAGI.

The J gene is TRBJ1-1, the V gene TRBV28; D is possibly TRBD1 (6 bases). Germline CDR1 reads MDHEN; CDR2 reads SYDVKM. CDR3 length: 14 residues. Trimming took off 2 bases at V and 5 bases at J, with 12 bases between the two ends. CDR3 residues: CASSLRGRETEAFF. DNA for the CDR3: TGTGCCAGCAGTTTACGGGGGCGGGAGACTGAAGCTTTCTTT.

The rearrangement joins TRBV7-2 to TRBJ2-3; 8 bases align to TRBD2. The V gene's germline CDR1 is SGHTA and CDR2 FQGNSA. CDR3 size: 16 residues. The J segment lost 0 bases and the V segment lost 1 base, leaving 3 bases of the junction unmatched. The CDR3 DNA follows: TGTGCCAGCAGCTTAGTTTCTAGCGGGAGCACAGATACGCAGTATTTT. Its translation: CASSLVSSGSTDTQYF.

V is TRBV28 and J is TRBJ1-4, with TRBD1 identical over 8 bases. CDR3 length: 14 amino acids. Germline lookup yields CDR1 MDHEN and CDR2 SYDVKM. The V segment lost 6 bases and the J segment 5 bases; nucleotides outside the gene matches: 5. The CDR3 loop reads CASRSGGPNEKLFF. The CDR3 DNA reads TGTGCCAGCAGGTCAGGGGGCCCAAATGAAAAACTGTTTTTT.

The chain employs TRBV4-2 and TRBJ2-5, with D maybe TRBD2 (6 bases). The CDR3 has 16 residues. Trimming took off 4 bases at V and 7 bases at J, with 22 bases between the two ends. The germline V gene encodes CDR1 LGHNA and CDR2 YNFKEQ. CDR3 residues: CASSLNQRATRVTQYF. The CDR3 region has the DNA TGTGCCAGCAGCCTTAACCAGCGGGCTACGCGGGTGACCCAGTACTTC.

In this sample, this clone turned up once. The chain recombines TRBV2 with TRBJ2-7; no clear D. CDR3 length: 14 amino acids. The ends were cut back, 6 bases at V and 3 bases at J, with 15 bases in the middle. Germline CDR1 reads SNHLY; CDR2 reads FYNNEI. CDR3: CASSLPLVNYEQYF. The CDR3 DNA reads TGTGCCAGCAGCCTACCGCTGGTCAACTACGAGCAGTACTTC.

The table lists this clone with a count of one. The V gene is TRBV5-6, the J gene TRBJ2-1; 9 bases line up with TRBD2. Trimming took 0 bases from V and 7 from J; bases not matched to a gene: 8. The CDR3 runs to 16 residues. In germline, CDR1 is SGHDT, CDR2 YYEEEE. As DNA, the CDR3 is TGTGCCAGCAGCTTGGCCGGTCTAGCGGGAAAGAATGAGCAGTTCTTC. This gives the protein CASSLAGLAGKNEQFF.

This chain joins TRBV29-1 and TRBJ2-7; D might be TRBD1 or TRBD2, each matching 5 bases. Germline V gene sequence: CDR1 SQVTM, CDR2 ANQGSEA. Trimming left V 7 bases short and J 7 bases short, with 14 bases between. The CDR3 loop spans 11 amino acids. The CDR3 DNA reads TGCAGCGCGGAACTAGGGGTTGAGCAGTACTTC. Its translation: CSAELGVEQYF.

The chain has TRBV4-1 and TRBJ2-7; D is perhaps TRBD2 (5 bases). V was cut by 1 base and J by 9 bases, with 13 bases left in between. CDR3 length: 13 amino acids. Germline CDR1 MGHRA, CDR2 YSYEKL. The CDR3 here is CASSQGTSDRQYF. The CDR3 coding sequence is TGCGCCAGCAGCCAAGGGACTTCGGATCGGCAGTACTTC.

The V and J genes are TRBV28 and TRBJ2-7; D is unresolved. The CDR3 runs to 13 residues. CDR1 and CDR2 (germline): MDHEN, SYDVKM. Deletions cut 4 bases from V and 0 bases from J, with 7 bases between. CDR3 DNA: TGTGCCAGCAGTTCCGAAAACTCCTACGAGCAGTACTTC. Residues: CASSSENSYEQYF.

The chain employs TRBV27 and TRBJ2-2, with 12 bases that match TRBD2. Germline CDR1 MNHEY, CDR2 SMNVEV (reference sequence). This CDR3 spans 16 amino acids. V shed 3 bases, J shed 6 bases, and the junction held 5 bases outside the gene matches. For the CDR3, the DNA is TGTGCCAGCAGTTTTAGGCTAGCGGGAGGGCCCGGGGAGCTGTTTTTT. Translated, it gives CASSFRLAGGPGELFF.

This clone came up once. The J gene is TRBJ2-5, the V gene TRBV5-1; D may be TRBD2 (6 bases). Germline CDR1 and CDR2: SGHRS and YFSETQ. CDR3 size: 16 residues. V lost 2 bases, J lost 1 base, and 15 bases lay in between. The CDR3 DNA reads as TGCGCCAGCAGCTTCCGGGGTGGAGGGATCCAAGAGACCCAGTACTTC. Translation: CASSFRGGGIQETQYF.

The V and J genes are TRBV19 and TRBJ2-1; D unresolved. The germline V gene has CDR1 LNHDA and CDR2 SQIVND (reference sequence). The V end was cut by 5 bases, the J end by 4 bases, with 12 bases between. The CDR3 sequence is 14 residues long. The CDR3 DNA sequence: TGTGCCAGTAGTCCCGTTTTAGGGTACAATGAGCAGTTCTTC. This codes for CASSPVLGYNEQFF.

The CDR3: CASSLIEFRYEQYF. CDR3 coding DNA: TGCGCCAGCAGCTTGATTGAATTCCGCTACGAGCAGTACTTC. The chain links TRBV5-1 to TRBJ2-7; D gene unclear. The germline CDR1 and CDR2 sequences are SGHRS and YFSETQ. The CDR3 loop spans 14 amino acids. V was cut by 1 base and J by 3 bases, with 11 bases left in between.